Included here is one TCR beta chain sequence, with context. CDR1 and CDR2 from the germline V gene are MNHEY and SVGAGI. Trimming took off 7 bases at V and 5 bases at J, with 12 bases between the two ends. The CDR3 totals 13 residues. These data are taken from a study of blood T cell repertoires in COVID-19. Clones were sequenced by immunoSEQ multiplex PCR, and TCRdb holds only the in-frame ones, with some missing. The sample holds 200,000 to 300,000 clones; approximately 86% are singletons and the top ten take about 7.6%. The sequence derives from a woman in her 70s with active or convalescent COVID-19. Material for sequencing was peripheral blood. The V and J genes are TRBV6-5 and TRBJ1-5, with D uncertain. The CDR3 coding sequence is TGTGCCAGCACCCCTTCCGAGGATCAGCCCCAGCATTTT. Residues: CASTPSEDQPQHF.